The present entry profiles one T cell receptor beta chain with its context. This entry comes from a study of cytomegalovirus exposure and HLA in healthy donors. The PCR made use of 60 Vbeta and 13 Jbeta primers. Profiled with immunoSEQ multiplex PCR; TCRdb holds only in-frame clones, not every one. The repertoire holds over 150,000 clones, around 80% seen once, with roughly 3.6% in the top ten. V gave up 5 bases and J gave up 8 bases; unmatched junction bases: 7. The germline V gene encodes CDR1 SGHRS and CDR2 YFSETQ. The CDR3 has 16 residues. The rearrangement joins TRBV5-1 to TRBJ2-1, with 16 nucleotides matching TRBD2. The clonotype comes from a woman aged 60-75 years in good health and CMV-seropositive. Specimen: PBMCs. This chain's CDR3 is CASRPGTSGRGDEQFF. The CDR3 nucleotides read TGCGCCAGCAGGCCCGGGACTAGCGGGAGGGGCGATGAGCAGTTCTTC.